These T cell receptor beta chains were read from a single sample in a study of CD8 T cells in Susac syndrome. In TCRdb, the immunoSEQ multiplex PCR reads were re-called with MiXCR into one record per CDR3 protein. The sample lists fewer than 300,000 distinct CDR3 sequences; 70% to 90% were seen once. Material: CD8+ T cells from PBMCs. The origin of the receptors is a human donor with multiple sclerosis. CDR3s include the opening cysteine and the closing phenylalanine or tryptophan. D genes are given only for firm matches. Clone size appears in some rows only: once, few, many, or a class for an expanded clone.

>.|TRBJ2-7|TRBV7-2|.
TGTGCCAGCAGCTTACACGCCCGGGCGACAGAATCCTACGAGCAGTACTTC
CASSLHARATESYEQYF
>.|TRBJ2-2|TRBV30|.
TGTGCCTGGAGTGTAGCGGCCCCCGGGGAGCTGTTTTTT
CAWSVAAPGELFF
>.|TRBJ1-2|TRBV6-5|.
TGTGCCAGCAGTTACTCTATGGGTTCGAACTATGGCTACACCTTC
CASSYSMGSNYGYTF
>.|TRBJ2-3|TRBV11-2|.
TGTGCCAGCAGAGGATTGACTAGTCGGTCAGATACGCAGTATTTT
CASRGLTSRSDTQYF
>.|TRBJ1-1|TRBV29-1|.
TGCAGCACCTACTCCGGGAACACTGAAGCTTTCTTT
CSTYSGNTEAFF
>.|TRBJ1-2|TRBV29-1|.
TGCAGCGTTGCCGAGGGGTCTACTAACTATGGCTACACCTTC
CSVAEGSTNYGYTF
>.|TRBJ1-6|TRBV7-9|.
TGTGCCAGCAGCCGCTTGGGAGAGACTTATTCACCCCTCCACTTT
CASSRLGETYSPLHF
>.|TRBJ1-1|TRBV9|.
TGTGCCAGCAGCGTTGCGGGGGCTGAGGGCACTGAAGCTTTCTTT
CASSVAGAEGTEAFF
>.|TRBJ2-5|TRBV24-1|.
TGTGCCACCAGTGATGGTCGATCCTGGGACCCCAATGAGACCCAGTACTTC
CATSDGRSWDPNETQYF
>.|TRBJ1-5|TRBV3-1|once
TGTGCCAGCAGCCCTAAGGGAGGGAATCAGCCCCAGCATTTT
CASSPKGGNQPQHF
>.|TRBJ1-4|TRBV28|.
TGTGCCAGCAGCCGGACAGCGACGAACAGAATTAATGAAAAACTGTTTTTT
CASSRTATNRINEKLFF
>.|TRBJ1-2|TRBV7-9|.
TGTGCCAGCACCCGTGCCGGCTACACCTTC
CASTRAGYTF
>TRBD2|TRBJ2-3|TRBV6-5|.
TGTGCCAGCAGTTGGAGCACTAGCGGGAGTGATACGCAGTATTTT
CASSWSTSGSDTQYF
>.|TRBJ1-4|TRBV28|.
TGTGCCAGCGGTTACGGACAGCCAAGGGAAAAACTGTTTTTT
CASGYGQPREKLFF
>.|TRBJ2-2|TRBV3-1|.
TGTGCCAGCAGCCAAGAAACAGGGCTAAGCGGGGAGCTGTTTTTT
CASSQETGLSGELFF
>TRBD1|TRBJ2-7|TRBV29-1|.
TGCAGCGTCTGGGCAGGGACAGAGACCTACGAGCAGTACTTC
CSVWAGTETYEQYF
>.|TRBJ1-1|TRBV5-6|.
TGTGCCAGCAGCTTGAAGCCAGGGAGGGACACTGAAGCTTTCTTT
CASSLKPGRDTEAFF
>.|TRBJ2-3|TRBV27|.
TGTGCCAGCATCTCTTCCACAGATACGCAGTATTTT
CASISSTDTQYF
>TRBD2|TRBJ2-1|TRBV11-2|.
TGTGCCAGCAGCTTAGAATCGGCGGGAGGCCTATACAATGAGCAGTTCTTC
CASSLESAGGLYNEQFF
>.|TRBJ2-5|TRBV6-5|.
TGTGCCAGCAGTTATGGATATGGAGAGACCCAGTACTTC
CASSYGYGETQYF
>.|TRBJ2-1|TRBV12-5|.
TGTGCTAGTGGTTTGTCCCCAGGGGCCCATGAGCAGTTCTTC
CASGLSPGAHEQFF
>.|TRBJ1-4|TRBV28|.
TGTGCCAGCAGTTTTCTGTTGAATGAAAAACTGTTTTTT
CASSFLLNEKLFF
>.|TRBJ2-7|TRBV4-2|.
TGTGCCAGCAGCCAAGAATTCCAGAGCTCCTACGAGCAGTACTTC
CASSQEFQSSYEQYF
>TRBD2|TRBJ2-2|TRBV7-2|.
TGTGCCAGCAGCTTAGCGCCCCTAGCGGACGAGTCGACCACCGGGGAGCTGTTTTTT
CASSLAPLADESTTGELFF
>.|TRBJ2-2|TRBV13|.
TGTGCCAGCAGCTTAGACAGGGAAGGGGAGCTGTTTTTT
CASSLDREGELFF
>.|TRBJ1-1|TRBV2|.
TGTGCCAGCACAGGGGAGATGAACACTGAAGCTTTCTTT
CASTGEMNTEAFF
>TRBD2|TRBJ2-7|TRBV7-8|.
TGTGCCAGCAGCCATTGGCGGGAGGCCTCCTACGAGCAGTACTTC
CASSHWREASYEQYF
>.|TRBJ1-2|TRBV7-9|.
TGTGCCAGCAGCTTAGGGGTGGGGACGGATCGCTATGGCTACACCTTC
CASSLGVGTDRYGYTF
>TRBD2|TRBJ2-7|TRBV6-4|.
TGTGCCAGCAGTGGCCCGGCGGGAGGACCTTACGAGCAGTACTTC
CASSGPAGGPYEQYF
>.|TRBJ1-2|TRBV12-3/TRBV12-4|.
TGTGCCAGCAGCAGAGAAACAGGGTCCGGAGACTATGGCTACACCTTC
CASSRETGSGDYGYTF
>.|TRBJ1-2|TRBV7-2|.
TGTGCCAGCAGCTTCCGGCCGGGCTACACCTTC
CASSFRPGYTF
>.|TRBJ2-5|TRBV5-4|.
TGTGCCAGCAGTCGCCGGGGTCAAGAGACCCAGTACTTC
CASSRRGQETQYF
>TRBD2|TRBJ2-7|TRBV10-3|.
TGTGCCATCACGCCTAGCGGGCCGACTTACGAGCAGTACTTC
CAITPSGPTYEQYF
>.|TRBJ2-5|TRBV7-9|.
TGTGCCAGCAGCTTAGAGACAAGACAAGAGACCCAGTACTTC
CASSLETRQETQYF
>.|TRBJ2-1|TRBV7-9|.
TGTGCCAGCAGCCTCCCCAGGGGAGGGAATGAGCAGTTCTTC
CASSLPRGGNEQFF
>.|TRBJ1-2|TRBV25-1|.
TGTGCCAGCAGTGAACAGCTCTATGGCTACACCTTC
CASSEQLYGYTF
>.|TRBJ1-5|TRBV15|.
TGTGCCACCAGCAGCCGCGGGAGTAGGGGGAATCAGCCCCAGCATTTT
CATSSRGSRGNQPQHF
>TRBD2|TRBJ2-3|TRBV27|.
TGTGCCAGCAGGGGACTAGCGGGAGGGGGAGATACGCAGTATTTT
CASRGLAGGGDTQYF
>TRBD2|TRBJ2-7|TRBV5-1|.
TGCGCCAGCAGCTTGGGTGGGACTAGCGGGTTCAGGAGCTCCTACGAGCAGTACTTC
CASSLGGTSGFRSSYEQYF
>.|TRBJ1-6|TRBV6-1|.
TGTGCCATTTGGGCGGGGGATAGTGATAATTCACCCCTCCACTTT
CAIWAGDSDNSPLHF
>.|TRBJ2-1|TRBV30|.
TGTGCCTGGAGTGTCATTCATGAGCAGTTCTTC
CAWSVIHEQFF
>TRBD2|TRBJ2-3|TRBV28|once
TGTGCCAGCAGTCACCACCCGACTAGCGCTAGCACAGATACGCAGTATTTT
CASSHHPTSASTDTQYF
>.|TRBJ1-5|TRBV12-3/TRBV12-4|.
TGTGCCAGCAGTTTAGTCCGGGACCGGAGACATCAGCCCCAGCATTTT
CASSLVRDRRHQPQHF
>.|TRBJ2-1|TRBV6-5|.
TGTGCCAGCAGTTACTCCACAGGGCAAGTGGACAATGAGCAGTTCTTC
CASSYSTGQVDNEQFF
>.|TRBJ1-2|TRBV7-9|few
TGTGCCAGCAGCCCAGGGACATCGAACTATGGCTACACCTTC
CASSPGTSNYGYTF